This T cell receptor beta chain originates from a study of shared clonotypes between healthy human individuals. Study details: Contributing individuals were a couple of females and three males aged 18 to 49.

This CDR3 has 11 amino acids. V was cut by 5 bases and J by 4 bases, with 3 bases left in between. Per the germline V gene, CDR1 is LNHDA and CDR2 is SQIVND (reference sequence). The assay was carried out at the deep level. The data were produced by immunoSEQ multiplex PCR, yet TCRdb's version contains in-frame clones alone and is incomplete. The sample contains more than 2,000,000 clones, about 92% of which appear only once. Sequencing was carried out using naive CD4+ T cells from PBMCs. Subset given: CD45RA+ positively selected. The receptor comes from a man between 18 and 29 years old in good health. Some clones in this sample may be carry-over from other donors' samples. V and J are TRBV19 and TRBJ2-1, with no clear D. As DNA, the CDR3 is TGTGCCAGTAGTGTATACAATGAGCAGTTCTTC. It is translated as CASSVYNEQFF. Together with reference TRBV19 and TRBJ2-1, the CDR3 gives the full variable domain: DGGITQSPKYLFRKEGQNVTLSCEQNLNHDAMYWYRQDPGQGLRLIYYSQIVNDFQKGDIAEGYSVSREKKESFPLTVTSAQKNPTAFYLCASSVYNEQFFGPGTRLTVL.